This T cell receptor beta chain was retrieved from a study of CD8 T cells in Susac syndrome. Study-wide points: The number of individuals included in the study's TCR sequencing and HLA analysis was acknowledged as relatively small.

For this clonotype: Its antigen is still unknown.

TCR beta sequencing was performed on blood CD8+ and CD4+ T cells. RNA totalling about 0.5 to 1 ug underwent reverse transcription with random hexamers. Amplification of TCR beta CDR3 across 54 Vbeta and 13 Jbeta was performed with immunoSEQ multiplex PCR. Via MiXCR, TCRdb re-called the immunoSEQ multiplex PCR reads, giving one row per CDR3 protein. The sample shows 200,000 to 250,000 distinct CDR3 sequences, 80% to 95% of them seen only once. The V gene's germline CDR1 is SGHDT and CDR2 YYEEEE. V shed 4 bases and J 5 bases; nucleotides not matched to a gene: 6. This CDR3 spans 16 amino acids. J is TRBJ2-1 and V is TRBV5-6, with 13 bases matching TRBD2. The clonotype comes from a human donor with multiple sclerosis. The sample comprised CD8+ T cells from PBMCs. CDR3 amino acids: CASSPEGTSGNNEQFF. DNA for the CDR3: TGTGCCAGCAGCCCGGAAGGGACTAGCGGGAACAATGAGCAGTTCTTC.